These 18 T cell receptor beta chains were sequenced from one sample in a study of T cells after posttransplantation cyclophosphamide. Treatment was busulfan-fludarabine conditioning, a marrow graft, and cyclophosphamide on days +3 and +4. Clones were sequenced by immunoSEQ multiplex PCR, and TCRdb holds only the in-frame ones, with some missing. There are about 5,000 clones in the sample; less than 2% occur only once, and less than 35% lies in the top ten. The sample in question was PBMCs, obtained 242 days after a stem cell transplant with posttransplant cyclophosphamide. Receptor source: a male patient aged 25 to 39 who received an allogeneic stem cell transplant from a related donor, was CMV-positive, and had no GVHD. Part of the T cells may come from the graft donor.

This chain links TRBV11-2 with TRBJ2-3; D remains unclear. This CDR3 spans 14 amino acids. CDR1 SGHAT and CDR2 FQNNGV come from the germline V gene. Between the trimmed V and J ends, which lost 5 bases and 5 bases, there was a span of 14 bases. The CDR3 DNA sequence: TGTGCCAGCAGCCCTAACAGCTTACGAGATACGCAGTATTTT. Amino acids: CASSPNSLRDTQYF.

DNA of the CDR3: TGTGCCAGCAGTTTAATGAGTGCTAACTATGGCTACACCTTC. Translating it yields CASSLMSANYGYTF. This chain uses TRBV28 with TRBJ1-2; D ambiguous. The germline V and J ends were trimmed by 2 bases and 0 bases, with 7 bases remaining between them. The CDR3 loop spans 14 amino acids. Germline CDR1 reads MDHEN; CDR2 reads SYDVKM.

The rearrangement links TRBV7-9 to TRBJ1-1; D ambiguous. CDR1 and CDR2 from the germline V gene are SEHNR and FQNEAQ (reference sequence). The CDR3 runs to 15 residues. Deletions cut 5 bases from V and 4 bases from J, with 17 bases between. CDR3 coding DNA: TGTGCCAGCAGCCGACAAACATCAAAGTCCACTGAAGCTTTCTTT. It translates to CASSRQTSKSTEAFF.

This clone has only a few counts. The J gene is TRBJ2-3, the V gene TRBV7-2; D not certain. Trimming removed 1 base from V and 7 bases from J, with 15 bases in between. The CDR3 is made up of 15 amino acids. Per the germline V gene, CDR1 is SGHTA and CDR2 is FQGNSA. The CDR3 bases are TGTGCCAGCAGCTTAGGGGCGCAGGTCGGATATACGCAGTATTTT. Amino acid sequence: CASSLGAQVGYTQYF.

This chain links TRBV6-6 with TRBJ2-1, with 9 bases identical to TRBD1. Trimming took 7 bases from V and 7 from J; bases not matched to a gene: 11. The CDR3 totals 15 residues. Per germline, CDR1 MNHNY and CDR2 SVGAGI (reference sequence). The CDR3 sequence is CASNARAGTGNEQFF. CDR3 sequence (DNA): TGTGCCAGCAACGCACGGGCGGGGACAGGGAATGAGCAGTTCTTC.

The rearrangement uses TRBV7-2 and TRBJ2-1; 7 bases are shared with TRBD2. Germline V lookup: CDR1 SGHTA, CDR2 FQGNSA. V trimming: 1 base; J trimming: 9 bases; junction bases outside the gene matches: 6. The CDR3 covers 14 residues. CDR3 DNA: TGTGCCAGCAGCTTAGTGGGAGGGGAGGTTGAGCAGTTCTTC. Amino acid sequence: CASSLVGGEVEQFF.

This clone was seen a few times. The chain combines TRBV7-6 with TRBJ2-2; TRBD2 matches 7 bases. The CDR3 length is 17 residues. Germline V gives CDR1 SGHVS, CDR2 FNYEAQ. The CDR3 DNA is TGTGCGGGGAGCCCGACGTCGTCGACTAGCTTGGCGGGGGAGCTGTTTTTT. Translated, it gives CAGSPTSSTSLAGELFF.

This clone showed up just a few times. V usage is TRBV2 and J usage is TRBJ2-1; 8 bases agree with TRBD2. This CDR3 is built from 15 residues. With V trimmed by 6 bases and J by 4 bases, 8 bases remained unmatched. Germline CDR1 reads SNHLY; CDR2 reads FYNNEI. The CDR3 DNA follows: TGTGCCAGCAGGGCACTAACGGGAGGGTACAATGAGCAGTTCTTC. Protein product: CASRALTGGYNEQFF. The variable domain in full, completed from reference TRBV2 and TRBJ2-1, reads EPEVTQTPSHQVTQMGQEVILRCVPISNHLYFYWYRQILGQKVEFLVSFYNNEISEKSEIFDDQFSVERPDGSNFTLKIRSTKLEDSAMYFCASRALTGGYNEQFFGPGTRLTVL.

This clone was counted only a few times. The chain recombines TRBV18 with TRBJ2-7, with 11 bases that match TRBD2. V shed 3 bases, J shed 0 bases, and the junction held 7 bases outside the gene matches. Germline-derived CDR1 and CDR2 are KGHSH and LQKENI. This CDR3 has 17 residues. The CDR3 DNA reads TGTGCCAGCTCACCTTATCCGGGACTAGCGGCCTCCTACGAGCAGTACTTC. It translates to CASSPYPGLAASYEQYF.

The J gene is TRBJ2-3, the V gene TRBV5-5, with TRBD1 matching over 8 bases. CDR1 and CDR2 (germline): SGHKS, YYEKEE (reference sequence). V shed 5 bases, J shed 5 bases, and the junction held 10 bases outside the gene matches. The CDR3 loop spans 15 amino acids. The CDR3 sequence: CASRTTGAHEDTQYF. In DNA form, the CDR3 reads TGTGCCAGCAGGACGACAGGGGCGCATGAAGATACGCAGTATTTT.

This clone was seen more than once but under ten times. This sequence joins TRBV9 and TRBJ2-2, with 7 bases matching TRBD1. The CDR3 is 13 amino acids. V shed 6 bases, J shed 1 base, and the junction held 0 bases outside the gene matches. CDR1 and CDR2 (germline): SGDLS, YYNGEE. DNA of the CDR3: TGTGCCAGCAACAGGGGGAACACCGGGGAGCTGTTTTTT. This sequence encodes CASNRGNTGELFF.

This clone has just a few counts. This rearrangement joins TRBV9 to TRBJ2-7, with 11 bases matching TRBD2. V shed 3 bases and J 6 bases; nucleotides not matched to a gene: 11. The CDR3 totals 16 residues. Germline V gene data show CDR1 as SGDLS and CDR2 as YYNGEE. The chain's CDR3 is CASSATTLAGGGEQYF. The CDR3 DNA reads as TGTGCCAGCAGCGCCACAACTCTAGCGGGAGGAGGCGAGCAGTACTTC.

This chain links TRBV7-2 with TRBJ2-1, with TRBD2 as a possible D gene (6 bases). Germline V gives CDR1 SGHTA, CDR2 FQGNSA. With 3 bases removed from V and 3 bases from J, the gap between germline ends came to 12 bases. The CDR3 loop spans 15 amino acids. This CDR3 is CASSLTRVNYNEQFF. In nucleotides, the CDR3 is TGTGCCAGCAGCTTGACTAGAGTAAACTACAATGAGCAGTTCTTC.

The chain employs TRBV19 and TRBJ2-5, with D tentatively TRBD2 (7 bases). Germline CDR1 is LNHDA and CDR2 is SQIVND (reference sequence). This CDR3 region has 13 residues. Trimming removed 2 bases from V and 5 bases from J, with 9 bases in between. This CDR3 reads CASSIRGGETQYF. The CDR3 region has the DNA TGTGCCAGTAGTATAAGGGGGGGGGAGACCCAGTACTTC.

The chain joins TRBV4-2 to TRBJ1-5, with D uncertain. CDR3 length: 13 residues. The V and J ends lost 4 bases and 4 bases respectively, with 8 bases between them. Germline CDR1 reads LGHNA; CDR2 reads YNFKEQ. The CDR3 DNA follows: TGTGCCAGCAGCCGTGAGAGGAATCAGCCCCAGCATTTT. Its protein is CASSRERNQPQHF.

The chain recombines TRBV5-1 with TRBJ2-3; 7 positions match TRBD1. Germline-derived CDR1 and CDR2 are SGHRS and YFSETQ. V trimming: 6 bases; J trimming: 1 base; junction bases outside the gene matches: 5. This CDR3 has 14 residues. Here the CDR3 DNA reads TGCGCCAGCACCCGACAGGGAGGCACAGATACGCAGTATTTT. Translated, it gives CASTRQGGTDTQYF.

In its sample, this clone was seen a few times. The chain uses TRBV19 and TRBJ1-5, with a tentative D call TRBD1 (5 bases). The germline V gene has CDR1 LNHDA and CDR2 SQIVND (reference sequence). Trimming removed 1 base at V and 0 bases at J, with 7 bases between. This CDR3 spans 15 amino acids. CDR3 amino acids: CASSIGTISNQPQHF. CDR3 bases: TGTGCCAGTAGTATAGGGACAATTAGCAATCAGCCCCAGCATTTT. Supplemented by reference TRBV19 and TRBJ1-5, the full variable domain reads DGGITQSPKYLFRKEGQNVTLSCEQNLNHDAMYWYRQDPGQGLRLIYYSQIVNDFQKGDIAEGYSVSREKKESFPLTVTSAQKNPTAFYLCASSIGTISNQPQHFGDGTRLSIL.

This clone has just one count. At one boundary the junction diverges from the germline segment, which might be a read error. This rearrangement joins TRBV18 to TRBJ1-3; 7 bases map to TRBD1. This CDR3 has 14 residues. Germline CDR1 and CDR2: KGHSH and LQKENI. Here the CDR3 DNA reads TGTGCCAGCTCACCAGGGACAGACAGAAACACCGTATATTTT. This translates into CASSPGTDRNTVYF.